This TCR beta chain is from a study of CD8 T cells in ankylosing spondylitis. Whole-study results and caveats: Earlier reports found some motif variants in synovial fluid and blood in reactive arthritis. Apparently characteristic of ankylosing spondylitis blood was a TCR beta motif (about eight highly homologous variants). Reportedly, disease-linked clones are significantly enriched in ankylosing spondylitis patients' matched synovial fluid.

Quantitative 5'-RACE with molecular barcodes produced the TCR beta libraries. MiXCR, run by TCRdb on the 5' RACE reads, gives a single entry per CDR3 protein. The sample has 100,000 to 150,000 distinct CDR3 sequences, about 10% seen once. This clonotype has at least ten counts. Its specificity is unknown. Source material: blood, either unsorted or a sorted T cell fraction (not recorded which). This sequence originates from a female donor with ankylosing spondylitis or in good health (not recorded which).

The CDR3 DNA follows: TGTGCCAGCGAGCTCCACAGGGGAGGGTACGAGCAGTACTTC. Translating gives CASELHRGGYEQYF. The rearrangement joins TRBV6-1 to TRBJ2-7; D assignment may be TRBD1 or TRBD2 (7 bases each). The CDR3 extends over 14 amino acids. CDR1 MNHNS and CDR2 SASEGT come from the germline V gene. V lost 8 bases and J 4 bases, leaving 18 bases between the germline ends.